This is a list of T cell receptor beta chains from one sample in a study of blood T cell repertoires in COVID-19. Libraries were prepared by immunoSEQ multiplex PCR; TCRdb keeps only in-frame clonotypes and omits some of them. The sample holds about 210,000 clones, around four fifths seen once. Input material: peripheral blood. These TCRs come from a woman aged 45-65 years with active or convalescent COVID-19. Both conserved end residues are part of each CDR3. A D gene is named only where the DNA matches it firmly. Clone size is not always given. Where it is, it says once, few, many or a class for expanded clones.

j_call	clone_size	v_call	d_call	cdr3_nt	cdr3_aa
TRBJ2-7	NA	TRBV27	NA	TGTGCCAGCAGTCCCGGTCAGGGCCCCTCCTACGAGCAGTACTTC	CASSPGQGPSYEQYF
TRBJ2-1	NA	TRBV7-2	TRBD2	TGTGCCAGCAGCAGGACTAGCGGGAGAGGGTCCTACAATGAGCAGTTCTTC	CASSRTSGRGSYNEQFF
TRBJ1-1	NA	TRBV30	TRBD1	TGTGCCTGGAGTGTACTGGGACAGGGAAACACTGAAGCTTTCTTT	CAWSVLGQGNTEAFF
TRBJ2-4	NA	TRBV4-2	TRBD2	TGTGCCAGCAGCCTGAAACTAGCGGGAGGGTCCGAAAACATTCAGTACTTC	CASSLKLAGGSENIQYF
TRBJ1-4	once	TRBV18	NA	TGTGCCAGCTCCCCTCGGGGGGAAAAACTGTTTTTT	CASSPRGEKLFF
TRBJ1-6	NA	TRBV6-5	NA	TGTGCCAGCAGTTACAACGCGATTCCGAATTCACCCCTCCACTTT	CASSYNAIPNSPLHF
TRBJ1-6	NA	TRBV29-1	NA	TGCAGCGCCAGCAGGGGTCTAAATTCACCCCTCCACTTT	CSASRGLNSPLHF
TRBJ2-7	NA	TRBV6-4	NA	TGTGCCAGCACAGGATCCTGCAAAGAGACGGCCTCCTACGAGCAGTACTTC	CASTGSCKETASYEQYF
TRBJ1-2	once	TRBV11-2	NA	TGTGCCAGCAGCTTATTGGGAGGGGATAACTATGGCTACACCTTC	CASSLLGGDNYGYTF
TRBJ1-2	NA	TRBV2	TRBD1	TGTGCCACCCGACAGGGGGCTGAGGGCTACACCTTC	CATRQGAEGYTF
TRBJ2-2	NA	TRBV4-1	TRBD1	TGCGCCAGCAGCCAGGAGACAGGGGGTGGGTACACCGGGGAGCTGTTTTTT	CASSQETGGGYTGELFF
TRBJ1-5	NA	TRBV5-1	TRBD1	TGCGCCAGCAGCTTGGGACAGGGCTTTAATCAGCCCCAGCATTTT	CASSLGQGFNQPQHF
TRBJ1-2	NA	TRBV7-9	NA	TGTGCCAGCAGCCAAGACAAGTATGGCTACACCTTC	CASSQDKYGYTF
TRBJ1-4	NA	TRBV15	TRBD1	TGTGCCTCTACCAAGGGACAGGGAAAGGGAAAACTGTTTTTT	CASTKGQGKGKLFF
TRBJ2-1	NA	TRBV5-1	TRBD1	TGCGCCAGCAGCTCAGGACAGGGGATTGTGGATGAGCAGTTCTTC	CASSSGQGIVDEQFF
TRBJ2-1	NA	TRBV6-4	NA	TGTGCCAGCAGTCTAGGGGCAGGGTATTTCAATGAGCAGTTCTTC	CASSLGAGYFNEQFF
TRBJ2-1	NA	TRBV12-5	TRBD2	TGTGCTAGTGGTACTAGCGGGAGGGAGGATGAGCAGTTCTTC	CASGTSGREDEQFF
TRBJ1-6	NA	TRBV19	TRBD1	TGTGCCAGTAGTAATGCCCGGGACAGGGTCGGACCCCTCCACTTT	CASSNARDRVGPLHF
TRBJ2-3	NA	TRBV6-1	TRBD2	TGTGCCAGCAGTGAAGCTGCGGGGGGCACAGATACGCAGTATTTT	CASSEAAGGTDTQYF
TRBJ1-2	NA	TRBV7-9	NA	TGTGCCAGCAGCTCCTTCAAGGGGTCAGGCTATGGCTACACCTTC	CASSSFKGSGYGYTF
TRBJ1-6	NA	TRBV2	NA	TGTGCCAGCATGACAGGACAGACCCAAAATTCACCCCTCCACTTT	CASMTGQTQNSPLHF
TRBJ1-1	NA	TRBV5-4	NA	TGTGCCAGCAGCTGGGACAAGAACACTGAAGCTTTCTTT	CASSWDKNTEAFF
TRBJ1-5	NA	TRBV6-1	NA	TGTGCCAGCAGTGAAGAGAGGGGCAATCAGCCCCAGCATTTT	CASSEERGNQPQHF
TRBJ2-3	NA	TRBV6-5	TRBD1	TGTGCCAGCGCCTCCGGGACAGGGTTGGCAGATACGCAGTATTTT	CASASGTGLADTQYF
TRBJ2-4	NA	TRBV6-6	TRBD1	TGTGCCAGCAGCCGACAGGGTGTCAAAACCCTAGCCAAAAACATTCAGTACTTC	CASSRQGVKTLAKNIQYF